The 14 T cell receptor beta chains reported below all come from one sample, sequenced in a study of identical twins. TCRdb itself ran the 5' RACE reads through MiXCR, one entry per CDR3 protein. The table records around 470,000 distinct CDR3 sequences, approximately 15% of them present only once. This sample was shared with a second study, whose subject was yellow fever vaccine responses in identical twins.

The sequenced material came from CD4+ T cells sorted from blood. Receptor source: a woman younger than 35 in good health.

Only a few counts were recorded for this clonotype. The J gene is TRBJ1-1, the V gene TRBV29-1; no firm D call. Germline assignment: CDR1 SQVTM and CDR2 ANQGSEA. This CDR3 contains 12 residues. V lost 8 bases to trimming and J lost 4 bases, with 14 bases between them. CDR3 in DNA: TGCAGCACCCTAACGCAGGCCACTGAAGCTTTCTTT. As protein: CSTLTQATEAFF. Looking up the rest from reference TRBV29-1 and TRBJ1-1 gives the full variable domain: SAVISQKPSRDICQRGTSLTIQCQVDSQVTMMFWYRQQPGQSLTLIATANQGSEATYESGFVIDKFPISRPNLTFSTLTVSNMSPEDSSIYLCSTLTQATEAFFGQGTRLTVV.

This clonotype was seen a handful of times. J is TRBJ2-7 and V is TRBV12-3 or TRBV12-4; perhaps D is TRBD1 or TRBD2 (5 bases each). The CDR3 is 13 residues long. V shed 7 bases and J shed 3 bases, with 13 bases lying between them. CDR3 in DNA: TGTGCCAGCAAATGGGGGACGGGCTACGAGCAGTACTTC. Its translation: CASKWGTGYEQYF.

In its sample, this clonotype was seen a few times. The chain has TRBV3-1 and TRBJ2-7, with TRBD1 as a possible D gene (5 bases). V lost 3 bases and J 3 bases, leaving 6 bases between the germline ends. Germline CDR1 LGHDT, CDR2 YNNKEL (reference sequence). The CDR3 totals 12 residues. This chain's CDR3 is CASSQDNYEQYF. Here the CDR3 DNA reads TGTGCCAGCAGCCAGGACAACTACGAGCAGTACTTC.

DNA for the CDR3: TGCGCCAGCAGCTTGGGGGCTCGTTCGGCAGATACGCAGTATTTT. Amino acids: CASSLGARSADTQYF. The gene calls are TRBV5-1 and TRBJ2-3; unclear D gene. CDR1 is SGHRS and CDR2 is YFSETQ in the germline V gene. The CDR3 consists of 15 residues. Trimming left V 0 bases short and J 4 bases short, with 12 bases between.

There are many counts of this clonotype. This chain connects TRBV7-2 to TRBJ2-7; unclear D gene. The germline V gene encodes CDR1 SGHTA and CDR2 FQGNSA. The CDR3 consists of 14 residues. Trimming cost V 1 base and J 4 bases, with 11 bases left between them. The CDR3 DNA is TGTGCCAGCAGCTTAGACTCAGGAACTTACGAGCAGTACTTC. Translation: CASSLDSGTYEQYF.

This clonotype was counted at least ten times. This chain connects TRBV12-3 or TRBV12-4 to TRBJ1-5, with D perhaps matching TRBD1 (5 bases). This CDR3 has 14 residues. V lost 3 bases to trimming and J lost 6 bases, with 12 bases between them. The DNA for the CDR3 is TGTGCCAGCAGTTTGGGGCAGGGTAGTCAGCCCCAGCATTTT. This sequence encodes CASSLGQGSQPQHF.

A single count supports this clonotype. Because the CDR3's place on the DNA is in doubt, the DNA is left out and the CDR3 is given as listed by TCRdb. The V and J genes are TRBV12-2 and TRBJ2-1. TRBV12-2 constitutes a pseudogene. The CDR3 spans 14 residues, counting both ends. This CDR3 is CASREFYSCNEQFF.

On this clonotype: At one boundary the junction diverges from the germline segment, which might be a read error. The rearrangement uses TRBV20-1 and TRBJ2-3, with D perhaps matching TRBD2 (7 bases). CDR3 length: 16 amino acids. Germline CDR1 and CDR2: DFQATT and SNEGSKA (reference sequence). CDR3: CSARGVRGAYTDSQYF. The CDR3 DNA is TGCAGTGCTAGAGGGGTCCGGGGGGCCTACACAGATTCGCAGTATTTT.

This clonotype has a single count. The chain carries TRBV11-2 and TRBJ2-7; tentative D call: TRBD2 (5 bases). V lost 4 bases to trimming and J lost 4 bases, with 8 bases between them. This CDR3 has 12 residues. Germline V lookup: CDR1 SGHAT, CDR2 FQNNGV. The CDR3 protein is CASSSLVYEQYF. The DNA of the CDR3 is TGTGCCAGCAGCTCACTAGTATACGAGCAGTACTTC.

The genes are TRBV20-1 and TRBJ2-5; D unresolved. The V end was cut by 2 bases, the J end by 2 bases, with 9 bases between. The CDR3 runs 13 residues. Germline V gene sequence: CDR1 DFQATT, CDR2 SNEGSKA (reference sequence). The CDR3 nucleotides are TGCAGTGCTAGAATGCAGCCGCAAGAGACCCAGTACTTC. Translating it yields CSARMQPQETQYF.

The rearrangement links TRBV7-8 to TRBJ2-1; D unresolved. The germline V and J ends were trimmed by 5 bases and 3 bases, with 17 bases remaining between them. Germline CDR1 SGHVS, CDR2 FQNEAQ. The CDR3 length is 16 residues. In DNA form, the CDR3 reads TGTGCCAGCAGCCCCGGCCCGGTCAGCTACTACAATGAGCAGTTCTTC. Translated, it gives CASSPGPVSYYNEQFF.

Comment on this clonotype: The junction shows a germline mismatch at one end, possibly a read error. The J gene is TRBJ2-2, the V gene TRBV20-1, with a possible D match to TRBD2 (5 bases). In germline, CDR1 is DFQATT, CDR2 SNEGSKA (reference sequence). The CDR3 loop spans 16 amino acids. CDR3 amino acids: CCAREAGLSNTGELFF. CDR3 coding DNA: TGCTGTGCTAGAGAGGCCGGACTTTCGAACACCGGGGAGCTGTTTTTT.

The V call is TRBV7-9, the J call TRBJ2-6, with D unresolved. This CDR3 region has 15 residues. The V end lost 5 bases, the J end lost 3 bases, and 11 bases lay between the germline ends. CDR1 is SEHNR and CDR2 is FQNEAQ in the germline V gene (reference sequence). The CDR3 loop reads CASSVGSHGANVLTF. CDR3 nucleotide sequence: TGTGCCAGCAGCGTGGGCAGCCATGGGGCCAACGTCCTGACTTTC.

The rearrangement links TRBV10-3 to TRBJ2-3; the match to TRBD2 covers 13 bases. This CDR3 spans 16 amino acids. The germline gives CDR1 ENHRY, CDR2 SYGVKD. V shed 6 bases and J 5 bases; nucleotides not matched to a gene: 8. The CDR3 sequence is CAIRAGTSGIVDTQYF. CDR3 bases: TGTGCCATCAGGGCAGGGACTAGCGGGATTGTAGATACGCAGTATTTT.